This TCR beta chain comes out of a study of human T cells and chemical hapten exposure. In the study overall: Slight differences in pooled library volume were the main source of varying TCR yields across samples.

TCRdb independently ran MiXCR on the RACE reads; one entry per CDR3 protein. Of about 120,000 distinct CDR3 sequences in the sample, approximately 15% were seen once. This sample's time point: pre-sensitization, week 0. Treatment denoted: therapeutic diphenylcyclopropenone sensitization with weekly scalp DPC. Unfractionated whole blood was the source of the extracted total RNA. This clonotype turned up a few times. The CDR3 contains 19 residues. The ends were cut back, 3 bases at V and 3 bases at J, with 26 bases in the middle. J is TRBJ2-5 and V is TRBV12-3 or TRBV12-4; possibly TRBD1 for D (6 bases). The starting material was whole blood, obtained in connection with sensitization to the hapten diphenylcyclopropenone (DPC). The TCR comes from a woman aged 18-30 years with alopecia areata. Some clones in this sample may be carry-over from other donors' samples. The CDR3: CASSFLLTAGRGKEETQYF. CDR3 coding DNA: TGTGCCAGCAGTTTTCTGCTGACCGCGGGCAGGGGAAAGGAAGAGACCCAGTACTTC.